This TCR beta chain came from a study of HIV-infected patients and healthy controls. The CDR3 covers 13 residues. The germline CDR1 and CDR2 sequences are SEHNR and FQNEAQ (reference sequence). V was trimmed by 4 bases and J by 6 bases, leaving 13 bases between them. This clonotype was seen many times. The target antigen is unknown. cDNA was made from 500 ng RNA using alpha and beta constant primers. Separate chain-specific third strand synthesis with multiplexing indices produced the alpha and beta libraries. TCRdb reprocessed the 5' RACE reads via MiXCR and lists one record per CDR3 protein. In the table there are some 17,000 distinct CDR3 sequences, 9.5% to 13% of which are singletons. Findings of the study overall: Size-matching overweighted rare events from HIV-infected data when comparing patients with controls. Significantly higher mean Gini indices appeared in HIV-infected repertoires, possibly reflecting oligoclonality. During therapy, HIV-associated CDR3s fell significantly in frequency, while CMV-associated CDR3s did not change significantly.

All unsorted peripheral T cells were captured because whole blood was used without fractionation. Sequenced material: blood. The rearrangement links TRBV7-9 to TRBJ2-7; no definite D call. This TCR came from an adult in good health. This CDR3 is CASSSQTRAEQYF. The CDR3 DNA is TGTGCCAGCAGCTCCCAGACACGAGCCGAGCAGTACTTC.